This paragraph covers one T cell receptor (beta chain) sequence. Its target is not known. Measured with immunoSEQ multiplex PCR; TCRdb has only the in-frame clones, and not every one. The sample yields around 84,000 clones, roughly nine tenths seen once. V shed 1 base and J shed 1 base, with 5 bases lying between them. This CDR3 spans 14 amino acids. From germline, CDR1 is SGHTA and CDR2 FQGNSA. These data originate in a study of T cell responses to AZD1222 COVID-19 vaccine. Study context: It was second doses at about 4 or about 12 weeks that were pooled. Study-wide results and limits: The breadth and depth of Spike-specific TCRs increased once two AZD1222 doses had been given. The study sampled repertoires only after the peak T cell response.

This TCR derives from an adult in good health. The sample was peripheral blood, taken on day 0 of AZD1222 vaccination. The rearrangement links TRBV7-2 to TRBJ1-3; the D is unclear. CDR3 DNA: TGTGCCAGCAGCTTAGAATATTCTGGAAACACCATATATTTT. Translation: CASSLEYSGNTIYF.